The rows below give T cell receptor beta chains drawn from one sample of a study of T cell responses to AZD1222 COVID-19 vaccine. TCRdb keeps only in-frame clones here, not all; method: immunoSEQ multiplex PCR. The sample lists some 90,000 clones, about 88% occurring once. The sequencing used peripheral blood, collected on day 0 of AZD1222 vaccination. The receptors were sampled from an adult in good health. Each CDR3 is given with its conserved first and last residue. The order of the fields is clone size, D gene, J gene, V gene, CDR3 DNA, CDR3 protein. A D gene is named only where the DNA matches it firmly. Clone sizes are given selectively: once, few, many, or a class where the clone is expanded.

abundance: NA; d_gene: TRBD1; j_gene: TRBJ1-6; v_gene: TRBV28; CDR3nt: TGTGCCAGCAGGGGCGGGGGACAGCTAAATTCACCCCTCCACTTT; CDR3aa: CASRGGGQLNSPLHF
abundance: once; d_gene: NA; j_gene: TRBJ1-1; v_gene: TRBV5-6; CDR3nt: TGTGCCAGCGGCGAGGGGGGCGGGAGCGCTGAAGCTTTCTTT; CDR3aa: CASGEGGGSAEAFF
abundance: once; d_gene: NA; j_gene: TRBJ2-3; v_gene: TRBV14; CDR3nt: TGTGCCAGCAGCCAAATGTTACTTGGGGGCCGCCAGTATTTT; CDR3aa: CASSQMLLGGRQYF
abundance: NA; d_gene: NA; j_gene: TRBJ1-6; v_gene: TRBV11-1; CDR3nt: TGTGCCAGCAGCCCGCGGGCTAATTCACCCCTCCACTTT; CDR3aa: CASSPRANSPLHF
abundance: NA; d_gene: NA; j_gene: TRBJ2-3; v_gene: TRBV7-9; CDR3nt: TGTGCCAGCAGCGACAGCCCCCCTAGCACAGATACGCAGTATTTT; CDR3aa: CASSDSPPSTDTQYF
abundance: few; d_gene: NA; j_gene: TRBJ2-4; v_gene: TRBV4-2; CDR3nt: TGTGCCAGCAGCCAAGTGACGAGCGTCTTAGGGGACATTCAGTACTTC; CDR3aa: CASSQVTSVLGDIQYF
abundance: NA; d_gene: NA; j_gene: TRBJ2-5; v_gene: TRBV18; CDR3nt: TGTGCCAGCTCACCTTCTGAGGCGCAAGAGACCCAGTACTTC; CDR3aa: CASSPSEAQETQYF
abundance: NA; d_gene: NA; j_gene: TRBJ1-1; v_gene: TRBV28; CDR3nt: TGTGCCAGCAGTTTAGACACGAACACTGAAGCTTTCTTT; CDR3aa: CASSLDTNTEAFF
abundance: NA; d_gene: TRBD2; j_gene: TRBJ2-7; v_gene: TRBV9; CDR3nt: TGTGCCAGCAGCGTAGAACCCGGACTAGCGGGAGGCGAGCAGTACTTC; CDR3aa: CASSVEPGLAGGEQYF
abundance: NA; d_gene: NA; j_gene: TRBJ1-2; v_gene: TRBV9; CDR3nt: TGTGCCAGCAGCGTAGGAGGGGGGGTCTATGGCTACACCTTC; CDR3aa: CASSVGGGVYGYTF
abundance: NA; d_gene: NA; j_gene: TRBJ2-3; v_gene: TRBV6-4; CDR3nt: TGTGCCAGCAGTGACCGAGGGTCTAGTAGCACAGATACGCAGTATTTT; CDR3aa: CASSDRGSSSTDTQYF
abundance: NA; d_gene: NA; j_gene: TRBJ2-7; v_gene: TRBV15; CDR3nt: TGTGCCACCAGCAGAGCACAGGGCTCCTACGAGCAGTACTTC; CDR3aa: CATSRAQGSYEQYF
abundance: once; d_gene: NA; j_gene: TRBJ1-5; v_gene: TRBV6-1; CDR3nt: TGTGCCAGCAGTGAACTTTTGTCGGACAATCAGCCCCAGCATTTT; CDR3aa: CASSELLSDNQPQHF
abundance: NA; d_gene: NA; j_gene: TRBJ1-4; v_gene: TRBV18; CDR3nt: TGTGCCAGCTCACCACAACAGGGCCGGGAGAAACTGTTTTTT; CDR3aa: CASSPQQGREKLFF
abundance: few; d_gene: NA; j_gene: TRBJ2-7; v_gene: TRBV7-8; CDR3nt: TGTGCCAGCAGCCTTGGCGGCCACTCCTACGAGCAGTACTTC; CDR3aa: CASSLGGHSYEQYF
abundance: NA; d_gene: NA; j_gene: TRBJ2-5; v_gene: TRBV7-2; CDR3nt: TGTGCCAGCAGCTTAGTGGGGTCCCGGGAGACCCAGTACTTC; CDR3aa: CASSLVGSRETQYF
abundance: once; d_gene: NA; j_gene: TRBJ2-2; v_gene: TRBV4-3; CDR3nt: TGCGCCAGCAGCCAAGATTTCGGCGATGTGGCCGGGGAGCTGTTTTTT; CDR3aa: CASSQDFGDVAGELFF
abundance: NA; d_gene: NA; j_gene: TRBJ1-1; v_gene: TRBV28; CDR3nt: TGTGCCAGCAGAGGTCCCGGGACTCCTGAAGCTTTCTTT; CDR3aa: CASRGPGTPEAFF
abundance: NA; d_gene: TRBD2; j_gene: TRBJ2-5; v_gene: TRBV5-1; CDR3nt: TGCGCCAGCAGCGGGGGGATAGCGGGAGGAGAGGAGACCCAGTACTTC; CDR3aa: CASSGGIAGGEETQYF
abundance: NA; d_gene: NA; j_gene: TRBJ2-7; v_gene: TRBV18; CDR3nt: TGTGCCAGCTCACCACGTGTATACGAGCAGTACTTC; CDR3aa: CASSPRVYEQYF
abundance: NA; d_gene: NA; j_gene: TRBJ2-5; v_gene: TRBV24-1; CDR3nt: TGTGCCACCAGTAGGTCCCAGGGAGAGACCCAGTACTTC; CDR3aa: CATSRSQGETQYF
abundance: NA; d_gene: TRBD1; j_gene: TRBJ1-3; v_gene: TRBV7-9; CDR3nt: TGTGCCAGCAGCTCGACAGGGGGAGGAAACACCATATATTTT; CDR3aa: CASSSTGGGNTIYF
abundance: NA; d_gene: TRBD1; j_gene: TRBJ2-1; v_gene: TRBV18; CDR3nt: TGTGCCAGCTCACCTCCGGGACAGGGGGTGGAGCAGTTCTTC; CDR3aa: CASSPPGQGVEQFF